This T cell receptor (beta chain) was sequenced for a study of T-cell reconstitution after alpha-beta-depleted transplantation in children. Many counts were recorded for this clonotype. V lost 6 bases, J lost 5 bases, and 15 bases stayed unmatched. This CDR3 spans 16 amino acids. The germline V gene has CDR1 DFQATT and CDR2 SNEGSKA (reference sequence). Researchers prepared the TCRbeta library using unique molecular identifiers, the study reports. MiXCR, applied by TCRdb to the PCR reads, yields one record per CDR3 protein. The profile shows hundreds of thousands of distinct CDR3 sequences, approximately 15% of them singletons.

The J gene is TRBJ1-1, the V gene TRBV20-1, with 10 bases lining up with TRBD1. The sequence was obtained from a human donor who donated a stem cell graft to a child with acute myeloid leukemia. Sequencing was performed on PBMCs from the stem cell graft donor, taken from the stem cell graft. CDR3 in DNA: TGCAGTGCCCCAGACCGGGACAGGACAGGGGGGACTGAAGCTTTCTTT. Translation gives CSAPDRDRTGGTEAFF.